This T cell receptor beta chain appears in the sequencing data of a study of PD-L1 blockade in urothelial cancer. For the study at large: Patients went on atezolizumab at some point between 2014 and 2015, receiving 1,200 mg intravenously every 3 weeks. Blood samples had a median of roughly 140,000 T cells. General study points: A pretreatment blood TCR clonality that fell below the median predicted better progression-free and overall survival. By 3 weeks, tumor-associated blood clones had expanded more in durable-benefit patients.

As regards this clone: Its antigen is not known.

Assay: immunoSEQ multiplex PCR; the TCRdb copy retains only in-frame clones and omits some. Of more than 80,000 clones detected, about 80% appear once; the ten largest clones hold approximately 9.5%. CDR3 size: 15 residues. The trim removed 6 bases at V and 3 bases at J, leaving 6 bases unmatched. Germline CDR1 SNHLY, CDR2 FYNNEI. Sequenced here: PBMCs, sampled around atezolizumab (anti-PD-L1) treatment. The chain uses TRBV2 and TRBJ1-3, with 9 bases that match TRBD1. The TCR was taken from a man aged 65 to 79 with urothelial cancer. DNA for the CDR3: TGTGCCAGCAGCCGAAGGACAGGGGATGGAAACACCATATATTTT. Translated: CASSRRTGDGNTIYF.